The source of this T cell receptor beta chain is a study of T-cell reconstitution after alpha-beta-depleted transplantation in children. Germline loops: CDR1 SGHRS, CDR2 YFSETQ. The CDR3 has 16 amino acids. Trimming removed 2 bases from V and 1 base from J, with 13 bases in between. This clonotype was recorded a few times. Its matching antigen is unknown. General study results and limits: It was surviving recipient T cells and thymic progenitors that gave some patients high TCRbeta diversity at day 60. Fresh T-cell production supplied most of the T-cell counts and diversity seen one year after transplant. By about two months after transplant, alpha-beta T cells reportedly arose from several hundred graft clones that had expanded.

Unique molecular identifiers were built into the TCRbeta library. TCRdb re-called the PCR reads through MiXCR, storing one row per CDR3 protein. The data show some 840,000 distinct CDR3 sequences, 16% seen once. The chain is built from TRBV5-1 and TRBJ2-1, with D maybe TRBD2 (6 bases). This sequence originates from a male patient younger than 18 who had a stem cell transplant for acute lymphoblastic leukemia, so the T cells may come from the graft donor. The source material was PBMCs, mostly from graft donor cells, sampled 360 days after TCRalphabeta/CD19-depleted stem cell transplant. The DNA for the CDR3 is TGCGCCAGCAGCTTCCTAAGCGGGCGGTCCTACAATGAGCAGTTCTTC. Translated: CASSFLSGRSYNEQFF.